This T cell receptor (beta chain) was documented in a study of cytomegalovirus exposure and HLA in healthy donors. Overall study: From donors who were HLA-typed, an early data release held approximately 80 million unique TCRs. Falling in the Caucasian-associated ancestry cluster were 80% to 90% of a few hundred genotyped donors. General study results and limits: The authors confirmed in vitro that a few CMV-associated chains were specific for CMV antigens. In a later analysis, most CMV-associated TCR beta chains appeared HLA-restricted.

This clone is a singleton in its sample. Its antigen is as yet unknown. Amplification used 60 Vbeta primers and 13 Jbeta primers. This table comes from immunoSEQ multiplex PCR, and its TCRdb copy is limited to in-frame clones, with some not included. The table includes about 51,000 clones, around 81% detected once. The CDR3 consists of 14 residues. Germline CDR1 reads SNHLY; CDR2 reads FYNNEI. The V end was cut by 5 bases, the J end by 7 bases, with 18 bases between. The chain recombines TRBV2 with TRBJ2-7, with D tentatively TRBD2 (5 bases). The sample comprised PBMCs. The sequence came from a boy between 10 and 17 years old in good health and CMV-seropositive. CDR3 protein: CASSKEAPAGEQYF. DNA of the CDR3: TGTGCCAGCAGTAAGGAGGCCCCGGCGGGTGAGCAGTACTTC.